This passage covers 26 T cell receptor beta chains from one sample sequenced in a study of control samples from healthy donors and cancer patients. Sequencing was performed with immunoSEQ multiplex PCR; in TCRdb, only in-frame clones are kept and a portion is missing. The table lists about 140,000 clones, 75% to 90% of them singletons, with 8% to 9.5% in the top ten. The material sequenced was blood. The source is a woman in her twenties or thirties in good health.

The genes are TRBV13 and TRBJ2-7; 9 nucleotides match TRBD1. The trim removed 5 bases at V and 1 base at J, leaving 3 bases unmatched. The CDR3 has 14 residues. Germline-derived CDR1 and CDR2 are PRHDT and FYEKMQ (reference sequence). CDR3 sequence: CASSPGTGSYEQYF. The CDR3 DNA sequence: TGTGCCAGCAGCCCCGGGACAGGGTCCTACGAGCAGTACTTC.

As for this clone: The same CDR3 also results from other DNA sequences found in this sample. This sequence joins TRBV5-1 and TRBJ1-2; D gene ambiguous. V was trimmed by 0 bases and J by 4 bases, leaving 4 bases between them. The CDR3 contains 12 residues. Germline V lookup: CDR1 SGHRS, CDR2 YFSETQ. Here the CDR3 DNA reads TGCGCCAGCAGCTTGGATAGCTATGGCTACACCTTC. Residues: CASSLDSYGYTF.

The chain recombines TRBV24-1 with TRBJ1-5; D is unclear. This CDR3 region has 13 residues. V shed 5 bases and J shed 3 bases, with 7 bases lying between them. CDR1 KGHDR and CDR2 SFDVKD come from the germline V gene. CDR3 sequence reads: CATSGGDNQPQHF. In DNA form, the CDR3 reads TGTGCCACCAGTGGTGGCGACAATCAGCCCCAGCATTTT.

The J gene is TRBJ1-5, the V gene TRBV7-9; TRBD1 is a possible D gene (6 bases). Germline assignment: CDR1 SEHNR and CDR2 FQNEAQ (reference sequence). This CDR3 has 13 residues. V lost 3 bases and J 6 bases, leaving 9 bases between the germline ends. CDR3 coding DNA: TGTGCCAGCAGCTTTCCACAGGGTCAGCCCCAGCATTTT. Its translation: CASSFPQGQPQHF.

This chain connects TRBV12-5 to TRBJ2-3, with D possibly matching TRBD1 (6 bases). CDR3 length: 17 amino acids. CDR1 and CDR2 (germline): LGHNT, FRNRAP. V was clipped by 0 bases and J by 0 bases, with 13 bases between them. The CDR3 region is CASGLVLGQSSTDTQYF. Written as DNA, the CDR3 is TGTGCTAGTGGTTTGGTACTAGGACAGTCAAGCACAGATACGCAGTATTTT.

This clone was found a few times. V usage is TRBV6-1 and J usage is TRBJ1-5; 9 nucleotides line up with TRBD1. The CDR3 sequence is 16 residues long. Germline V gene data show CDR1 as MNHNS and CDR2 as SASEGT. Germline trimming cut 1 base from V and 4 bases from J; bases unmatched to any gene: 5. The CDR3 DNA reads as TGTGCCAGCAGTGAAGAGATCGGGACAGGGAATCAGCCCCAGCATTTT. This gives the protein CASSEEIGTGNQPQHF.

This chain joins TRBV19 and TRBJ1-5, with 10 bases fitting TRBD1. Germline CDR1 LNHDA, CDR2 SQIVND (reference sequence). V trimming: 7 bases; J trimming: 6 bases; junction bases outside the gene matches: 9. This CDR3 comprises 15 residues. The CDR3: CASTQMTGGGQPQHF. Here the CDR3 DNA reads TGTGCCAGTACCCAGATGACAGGGGGCGGTCAGCCCCAGCATTTT.

The chain joins TRBV7-3 to TRBJ2-1, with 12 positions matching TRBD2. The CDR3 spans 18 residues. Trimming removed 0 bases from V and 9 bases from J; junction bases left unmatched: 12. Germline V lookup: CDR1 SGHTA, CDR2 FQGTGA. CDR3 amino acids: CASSLTAVTSGRSTEQFF. The CDR3 region has the DNA TGTGCCAGCAGCTTAACGGCAGTGACTAGCGGGAGATCCACTGAGCAGTTCTTC.

The chain carries TRBV5-6 and TRBJ2-5, with D perhaps matching TRBD2 (6 bases). Trimming pared 4 bases from V and 0 bases from J, leaving 13 bases between. Looked up from germline, CDR1 is SGHDT and CDR2 is YYEEEE. CDR3 length equals 15 residues. CDR3 bases: TGTGCCAGCAGCCCGGTACGGGGGTACCAAGAGACCCAGTACTTC. Its translation: CASSPVRGYQETQYF.

J is TRBJ2-7 and V is TRBV25-1; weak D call: TRBD2 (6 bases). In germline, CDR1 is MGHDK, CDR2 SYGVNS. Trimming removed 5 bases from V and 3 bases from J, with 14 bases in between. The CDR3 contains 14 residues. The chain's CDR3 is CASSPGLTYYEQYF. The DNA of the CDR3 is TGTGCCAGCAGTCCGGGACTGACCTACTACGAGCAGTACTTC.

The chain is built from TRBV6-5 and TRBJ2-5; D not certain. CDR1 is MNHEY and CDR2 is SVGAGI in the germline V gene. V lost 8 bases and J 4 bases, leaving 11 bases between the germline ends. The length of the CDR3 is 12 residues. CDR3 residues: CASLSTSETQYF. The CDR3 nucleotides are TGTGCCAGCCTTTCTACCTCAGAGACCCAGTACTTC.

The chain employs TRBV11-2 and TRBJ2-3; D unclear. Germline V gives CDR1 SGHAT, CDR2 FQNNGV. Deletions cut 6 bases from V and 4 bases from J, with 8 bases between. The CDR3 runs to 12 residues. CDR3 sequence (DNA): TGTGCCAGCAGTCTTGACTCAGATACGCAGTATTTT. Translation gives CASSLDSDTQYF.

The CDR3: CASSERENTGELFF. CDR3 sequence (DNA): TGTGCCAGCAGTGAACGGGAGAACACCGGGGAGCTGTTTTTT. This chain connects TRBV6-1 to TRBJ2-2; TRBD2 is a possible D gene (5 bases). In germline, CDR1 is MNHNS, CDR2 SASEGT. CDR3 length: 14 amino acids. Trimming cost V 2 bases and J 1 base, with 5 bases left between them.

This chain connects TRBV19 to TRBJ1-2; D is possibly TRBD1 (5 bases). CDR3 size: 15 residues. Trimming removed 5 bases at V and 4 bases at J, with 17 bases between. Germline CDR1 LNHDA, CDR2 SQIVND (reference sequence). CDR3 loop: CASSPPVGGGYGYTF. The CDR3 bases are TGTGCCAGTAGTCCCCCGGTGGGGGGTGGCTATGGCTACACCTTC.

The V and J genes are TRBV19 and TRBJ1-1; perhaps TRBD1 as D (6 bases). Germline CDR1 is LNHDA and CDR2 is SQIVND (reference sequence). V gave up 0 bases and J gave up 0 bases, with 17 bases separating them. This CDR3 has 18 amino acids. The CDR3 DNA reads as TGTGCCAGTAGTATAGAAGGGGGACGGAGATTAATGAACACTGAAGCTTTCTTT. Protein product: CASSIEGGRRLMNTEAFF.

The chain is built from TRBV19 and TRBJ1-1; D not certain. V was clipped by 3 bases and J by 6 bases, with 17 bases between them. The germline CDR1 and CDR2 sequences are LNHDA and SQIVND (reference sequence). This CDR3 has 15 amino acids. CDR3: CASSIVLGRSAEAFF. The CDR3 DNA sequence: TGTGCCAGTAGTATTGTGTTGGGGAGGTCTGCTGAAGCTTTCTTT. Full variable domain (remainder filled in from reference TRBV19 and TRBJ1-1): DGGITQSPKYLFRKEGQNVTLSCEQNLNHDAMYWYRQDPGQGLRLIYYSQIVNDFQKGDIAEGYSVSREKKESFPLTVTSAQKNPTAFYLCASSIVLGRSAEAFFGQGTRLTVV.

The V and J genes are TRBV29-1 and TRBJ2-7; 8 nucleotides match TRBD2. This CDR3 has 14 residues. V was pared by 6 bases and J by 1 base, with 8 bases of the junction left unmatched. The germline V gene encodes CDR1 SQVTM and CDR2 ANQGSEA. The CDR3 coding sequence is TGCAGCGTCCGTAGGGGCGGGGGGTCCTACGAGCAGTACTTC. This encodes CSVRRGGGSYEQYF.

This chain uses TRBV4-2 with TRBJ2-1; weak D call: TRBD2 (6 bases). The V gene's germline CDR1 is LGHNA and CDR2 YNFKEQ. Trimming pared 4 bases from V and 9 bases from J, leaving 19 bases between. The CDR3 loop spans 15 amino acids. The CDR3 nucleotides are TGTGCCAGCAGCCGCAGTGGGGGGACGTCGGGTGAGCAGTTCTTC. Its protein product is CASSRSGGTSGEQFF.

The chain links TRBV5-1 to TRBJ2-3; D is unclear. The CDR3 consists of 14 residues. Germline-derived CDR1 and CDR2 are SGHRS and YFSETQ. Between the trimmed V and J ends, which lost 0 bases and 3 bases, there was a span of 8 bases. CDR3 in amino acids: CASSLERPTDTQYF. The CDR3 nucleotides read TGCGCCAGCAGCTTGGAGAGGCCGACAGATACGCAGTATTTT.

In DNA form, the CDR3 reads TGTGCCGTGCGAGGGGCCGGGTATGGCTACACCTTC. Its protein is CAVRGAGYGYTF. The V gene is TRBV30, the J gene TRBJ1-2, with D perhaps matching TRBD1 (5 bases). With 8 bases removed from V and 5 bases from J, the gap between germline ends came to 15 bases. CDR1 and CDR2 from the germline V gene are GTSNPN and SVGIG (reference sequence). This CDR3 comprises 12 residues.

V is TRBV11-1 and J is TRBJ1-1; TRBD1 agrees at 10 bases. This CDR3 has 13 residues. V trimming: 4 bases; J trimming: 7 bases; junction bases outside the gene matches: 3. CDR1 SGHAT and CDR2 FQDESV come from the germline V gene (reference sequence). The CDR3 loop reads CASSSRTGGEAFF. CDR3 nucleotides: TGTGCCAGCAGCTCACGGACAGGGGGTGAAGCTTTCTTT.

The rearrangement links TRBV29-1 to TRBJ1-2, with D maybe TRBD1 (5 bases). V lost 5 bases to trimming and J lost 9 bases, with 22 bases between them. This CDR3 region has 14 residues. CDR1 and CDR2 from the germline V gene are SQVTM and ANQGSEA. CDR3 in amino acids: CSVTGTAAIRSYTF. The DNA of the CDR3 is TGCAGCGTTACCGGGACGGCGGCTATTAGGAGCTACACCTTC. The full variable domain, in which reference TRBV29-1 and TRBJ1-2 provide the parts outside the CDR3, is SAVISQKPSRDICQRGTSLTIQCQVDSQVTMMFWYRQQPGQSLTLIATANQGSEATYESGFVIDKFPISRPNLTFSTLTVSNMSPEDSSIYLCSVTGTAAIRSYTFGSGTRLTVV.

V usage is TRBV7-2 and J usage is TRBJ1-1; a possible D gene is TRBD1 (6 bases). There are 14 residues in the CDR3. The germline CDR1 and CDR2 sequences are SGHTA and FQGNSA. The V gene lost 5 bases and the J gene lost 1 base, with 11 bases spanning the gap. The CDR3 loop is CASSQGGENTEAFF. The CDR3 coding sequence is TGTGCCAGCAGCCAAGGGGGGGAGAACACTGAAGCTTTCTTT.

This clone has just one count. The rearrangement uses TRBV7-8 and TRBJ2-7; perhaps TRBD1 as D (5 bases). Germline V gives CDR1 SGHVS, CDR2 FQNEAQ. The CDR3 consists of 14 residues. Trimming removed 4 bases from V and 2 bases from J, with 12 bases in between. CDR3 DNA sequence: TGTGCCAGCAGCTCGAGGACACAGACCTACGAGCAGTACTTC. Amino acid sequence: CASSSRTQTYEQYF.

The J gene is TRBJ2-5, the V gene TRBV6-6; TRBD2 is a possible D gene (6 bases). Germline loops: CDR1 MNHNY, CDR2 SVGAGI (reference sequence). Trimming shortened V by 5 bases and J by 0 bases, and 7 bases separated the two germline ends. The CDR3 totals 13 residues. CDR3 coding DNA: TGTGCCAGCAGTCGGGGGAACCAAGAGACCCAGTACTTC. Translation: CASSRGNQETQYF.

J is TRBJ1-4 and V is TRBV6-5, with a weak D call TRBD1 (6 bases). V was clipped by 2 bases and J by 8 bases, with 18 bases between them. Germline lookup yields CDR1 MNHEY and CDR2 SVGAGI. The CDR3 length is 16 residues. CDR3: CASSYTNTGFREKLFF. The DNA for the CDR3 is TGTGCCAGCAGTTACACAAATACAGGGTTTCGGGAAAAACTGTTTTTT.